This T cell receptor beta chain was documented in a study of blood T cell repertoires in COVID-19. Study background: Acute and convalescent COVID-19 specimens originated in the United States, Italy and Spain. T cells, B-cell-depleted T cells, or PBMCs provided the cDNA or gDNA that served as material.

This CDR3 has 14 amino acids. Germline CDR1 MDHEN, CDR2 SYDVKM. After removal of 4 bases from V and 5 bases from J, the junction contained 5 bases not matched to a gene. Under the authors' procedure: How many nucleated cells were present was estimated from reference gene primer amplification. The data were produced by immunoSEQ multiplex PCR, yet TCRdb's version contains in-frame clones alone and is incomplete. The DNA was the basis for D and trimming; V, J and clone size are from that table. The repertoire consists of around 250,000 clones, with roughly 85% occurring once and the leading ten covering less than 4%.

The chain uses TRBV28 and TRBJ2-7; the match to TRBD1 covers 10 bases. Specimen: peripheral blood. The origin of this receptor is a woman between 18 and 29 years old with acute or convalescent COVID-19. CDR3 sequence: CASSSSGTGDEQYF. The CDR3 bases are TGTGCCAGCAGTTCTTCCGGGACAGGGGACGAGCAGTACTTC.